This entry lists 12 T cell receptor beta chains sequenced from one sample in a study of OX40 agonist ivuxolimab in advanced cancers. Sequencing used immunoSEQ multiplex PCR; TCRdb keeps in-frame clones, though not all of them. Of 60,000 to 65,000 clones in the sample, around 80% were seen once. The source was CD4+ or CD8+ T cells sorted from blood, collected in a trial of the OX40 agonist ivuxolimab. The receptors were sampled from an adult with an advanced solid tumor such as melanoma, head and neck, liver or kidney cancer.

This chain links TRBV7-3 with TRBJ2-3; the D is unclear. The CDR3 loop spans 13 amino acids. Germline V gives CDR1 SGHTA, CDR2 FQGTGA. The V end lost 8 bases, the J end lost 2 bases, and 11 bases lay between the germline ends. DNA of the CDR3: TGTGCCAGCTCCTCCCTCCTCACAGATACGCAGTATTTT. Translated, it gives CASSSLLTDTQYF.

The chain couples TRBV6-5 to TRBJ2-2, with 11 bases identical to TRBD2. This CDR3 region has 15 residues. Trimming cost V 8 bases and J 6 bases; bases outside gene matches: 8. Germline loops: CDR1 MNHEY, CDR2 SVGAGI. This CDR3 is CASGRLAGNPGELFF. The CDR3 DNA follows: TGTGCCAGCGGACGACTAGCGGGAAACCCCGGGGAGCTGTTTTTT.

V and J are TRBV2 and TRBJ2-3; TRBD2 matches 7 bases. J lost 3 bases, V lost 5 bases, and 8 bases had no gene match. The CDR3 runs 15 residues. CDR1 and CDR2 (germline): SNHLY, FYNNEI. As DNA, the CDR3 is TGTGCCAGCAGTAGGAGGGAGGGAGTAACAGATACGCAGTATTTT. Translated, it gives CASSRREGVTDTQYF. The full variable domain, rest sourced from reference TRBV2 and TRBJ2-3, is EPEVTQTPSHQVTQMGQEVILRCVPISNHLYFYWYRQILGQKVEFLVSFYNNEISEKSEIFDDQFSVERPDGSNFTLKIRSTKLEDSAMYFCASSRREGVTDTQYFGPGTRLTVL.

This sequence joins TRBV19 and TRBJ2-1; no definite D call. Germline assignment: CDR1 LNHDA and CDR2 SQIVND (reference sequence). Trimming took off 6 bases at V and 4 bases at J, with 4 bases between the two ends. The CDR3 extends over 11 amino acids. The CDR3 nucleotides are TGTGCCAGTAGAGCGTACAATGAGCAGTTCTTC. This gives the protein CASRAYNEQFF.

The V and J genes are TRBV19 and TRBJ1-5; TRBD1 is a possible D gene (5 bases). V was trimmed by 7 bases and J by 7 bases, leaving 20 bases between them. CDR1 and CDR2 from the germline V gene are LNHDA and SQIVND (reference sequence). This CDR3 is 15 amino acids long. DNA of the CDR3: TGTGCCAGTACCACCGCGGGGGGTACGTTCCAGCCCCAGCATTTT. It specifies CASTTAGGTFQPQHF.

The DNA of the CDR3 is TGCGCCAGCAGCCAAGAGTGGGACAGAATTAACTATGGCTACACCTTC. As protein: CASSQEWDRINYGYTF. The chain combines TRBV4-1 with TRBJ1-2, with 7 bases matching TRBD1. This CDR3 spans 16 amino acids. Germline-derived CDR1 and CDR2 are MGHRA and YSYEKL. V lost 0 bases, J lost 1 base, and 5 bases stayed unmatched.

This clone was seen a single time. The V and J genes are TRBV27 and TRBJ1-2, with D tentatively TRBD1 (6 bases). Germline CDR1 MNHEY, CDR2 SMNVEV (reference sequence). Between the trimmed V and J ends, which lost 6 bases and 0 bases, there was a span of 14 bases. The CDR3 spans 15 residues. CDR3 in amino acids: CASRWGHGPNYGYTF. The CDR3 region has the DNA TGTGCCAGCAGGTGGGGACACGGACCTAACTATGGCTACACCTTC.

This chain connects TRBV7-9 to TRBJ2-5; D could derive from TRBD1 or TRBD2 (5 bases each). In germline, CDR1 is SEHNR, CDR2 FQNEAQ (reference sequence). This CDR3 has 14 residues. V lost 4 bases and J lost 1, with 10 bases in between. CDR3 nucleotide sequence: TGTGCCAGCAGCTACCGGGACCTCCAAGAGACCCAGTACTTC. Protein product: CASSYRDLQETQYF. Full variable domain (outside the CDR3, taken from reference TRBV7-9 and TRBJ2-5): DTGVSQNPRHKITKRGQNVTFRCDPISEHNRLYWYRQTLGQGPEFLTYFQNEAQLEKSRLLSDRFSAERPKGSFSTLEIQRTEQGDSAMYLCASSYRDLQETQYFGPGTRLLVL.

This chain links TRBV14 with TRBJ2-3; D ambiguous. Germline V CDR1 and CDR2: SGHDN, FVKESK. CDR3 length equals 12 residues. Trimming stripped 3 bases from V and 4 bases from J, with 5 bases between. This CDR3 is CASSQVADTQYF. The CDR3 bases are TGTGCCAGCAGCCAGGTCGCAGATACGCAGTATTTT.

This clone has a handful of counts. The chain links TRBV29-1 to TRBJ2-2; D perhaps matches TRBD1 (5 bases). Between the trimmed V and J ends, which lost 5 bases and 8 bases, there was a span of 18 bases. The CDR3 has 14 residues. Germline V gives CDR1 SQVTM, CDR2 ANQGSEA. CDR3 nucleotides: TGCAGCGTTTCTCCGCCAGGGCGCCCGGGGGAGCTGTTTTTT. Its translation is CSVSPPGRPGELFF.

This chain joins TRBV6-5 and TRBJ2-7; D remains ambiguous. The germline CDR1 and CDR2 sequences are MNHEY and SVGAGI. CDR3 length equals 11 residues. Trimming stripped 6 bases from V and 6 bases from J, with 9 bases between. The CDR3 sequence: CASSLGSEQYF. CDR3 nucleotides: TGTGCCAGCAGCCTCGGAAGCGAGCAGTACTTC.

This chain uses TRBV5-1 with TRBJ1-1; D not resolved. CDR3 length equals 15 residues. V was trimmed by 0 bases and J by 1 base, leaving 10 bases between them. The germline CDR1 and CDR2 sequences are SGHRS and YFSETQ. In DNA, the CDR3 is TGCGCCAGCAGCTTGGGAGTGCCTTCGAACACTGAAGCTTTCTTT. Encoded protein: CASSLGVPSNTEAFF.